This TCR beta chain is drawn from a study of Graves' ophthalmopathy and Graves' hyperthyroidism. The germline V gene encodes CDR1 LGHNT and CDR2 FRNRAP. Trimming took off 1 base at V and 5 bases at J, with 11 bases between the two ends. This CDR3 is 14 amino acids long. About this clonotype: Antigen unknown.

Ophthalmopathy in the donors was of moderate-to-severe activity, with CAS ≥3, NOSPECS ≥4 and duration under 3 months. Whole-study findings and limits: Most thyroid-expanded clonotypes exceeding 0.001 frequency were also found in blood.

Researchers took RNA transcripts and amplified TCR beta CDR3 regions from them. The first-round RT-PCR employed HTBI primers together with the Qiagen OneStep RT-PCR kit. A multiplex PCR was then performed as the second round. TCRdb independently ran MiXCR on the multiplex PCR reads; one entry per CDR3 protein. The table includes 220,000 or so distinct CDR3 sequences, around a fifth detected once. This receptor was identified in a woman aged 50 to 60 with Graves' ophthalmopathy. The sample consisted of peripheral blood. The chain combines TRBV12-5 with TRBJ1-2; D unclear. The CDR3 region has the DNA TGTGCTAGTGGTTTGGGTACCAGGATGTATGGCTACACCTTC. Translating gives CASGLGTRMYGYTF. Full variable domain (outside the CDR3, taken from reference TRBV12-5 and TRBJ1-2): DARVTQTPRHKVTEMGQEVTMRCQPILGHNTVFWYRQTMMQGLELLAYFRNRAPLDDSGMPKDRFSAEMPDATLATLKIQPSEPRDSAVYFCASGLGTRMYGYTFGSGTRLTVV.